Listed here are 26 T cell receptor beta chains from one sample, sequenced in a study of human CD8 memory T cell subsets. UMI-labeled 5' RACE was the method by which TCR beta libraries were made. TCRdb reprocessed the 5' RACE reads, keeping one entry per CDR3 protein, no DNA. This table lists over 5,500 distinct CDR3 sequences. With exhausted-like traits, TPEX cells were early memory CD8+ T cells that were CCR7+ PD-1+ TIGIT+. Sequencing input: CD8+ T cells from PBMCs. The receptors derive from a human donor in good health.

CDR3 region: CSAAPTSGSNDEQFF. J is TRBJ2-1 and V is TRBV20-1; the TCRdb D gene call, TRBD2, has no DNA to confirm it. The CDR3 totals 15 residues. In germline, CDR1 is DFQATT, CDR2 SNEGSKA (reference sequence).

The CDR3 here is CASSQDRGNQETQYF. The J gene is TRBJ2-5, the V gene TRBV4-1. The germline V gene encodes CDR1 MGHRA and CDR2 YSYEKL. This CDR3 region has 15 residues.

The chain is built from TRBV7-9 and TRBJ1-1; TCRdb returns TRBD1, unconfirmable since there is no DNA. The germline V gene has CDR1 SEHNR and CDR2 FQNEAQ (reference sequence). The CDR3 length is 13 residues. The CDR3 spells CAGVWSANTEAFF.

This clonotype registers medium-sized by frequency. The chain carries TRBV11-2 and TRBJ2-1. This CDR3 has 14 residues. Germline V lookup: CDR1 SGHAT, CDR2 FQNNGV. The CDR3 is CASSSGQLDNEQFF.

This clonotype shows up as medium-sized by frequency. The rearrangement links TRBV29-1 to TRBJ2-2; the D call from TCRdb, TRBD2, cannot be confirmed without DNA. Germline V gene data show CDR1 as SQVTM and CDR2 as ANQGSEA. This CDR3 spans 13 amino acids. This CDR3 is CSVGAGDTGELFF.

The CDR3 protein is CASSLWERRERHRYTDTQYF. The genes are TRBV11-1 and TRBJ2-3; no DNA is available, so the TRBD2 call from TCRdb remains unchecked. The CDR3 covers 20 residues. CDR1 is SGHAT, CDR2 FQDESV, per germline (reference sequence).

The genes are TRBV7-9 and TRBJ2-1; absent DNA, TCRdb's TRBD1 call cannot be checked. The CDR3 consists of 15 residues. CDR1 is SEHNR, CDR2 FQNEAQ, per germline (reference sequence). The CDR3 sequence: CASSLQLSRGNEQFF. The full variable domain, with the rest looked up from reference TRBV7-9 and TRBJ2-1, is DTGVSQNPRHKITKRGQNVTFRCDPISEHNRLYWYRQTLGQGPEFLTYFQNEAQLEKSRLLSDRFSAERPKGSFSTLEIQRTEQGDSAMYLCASSLQLSRGNEQFFGPGTRLTVL.

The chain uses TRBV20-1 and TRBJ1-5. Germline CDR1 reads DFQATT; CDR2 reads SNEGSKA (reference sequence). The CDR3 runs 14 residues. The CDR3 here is CSAKRDYSNQPQHF.

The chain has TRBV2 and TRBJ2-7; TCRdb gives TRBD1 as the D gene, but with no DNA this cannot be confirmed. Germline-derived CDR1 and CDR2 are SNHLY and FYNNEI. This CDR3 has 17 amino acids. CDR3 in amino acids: CASSEAGAGGSSYEQYF.

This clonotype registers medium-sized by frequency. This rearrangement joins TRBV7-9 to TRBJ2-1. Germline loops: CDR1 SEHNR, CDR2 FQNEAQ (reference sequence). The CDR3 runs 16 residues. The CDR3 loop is CASSGKETGSYNEQFF.

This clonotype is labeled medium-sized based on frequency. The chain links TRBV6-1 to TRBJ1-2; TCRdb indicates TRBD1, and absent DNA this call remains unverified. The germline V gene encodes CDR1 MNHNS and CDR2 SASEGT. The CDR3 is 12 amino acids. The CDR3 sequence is CASGQGFSSYTF.

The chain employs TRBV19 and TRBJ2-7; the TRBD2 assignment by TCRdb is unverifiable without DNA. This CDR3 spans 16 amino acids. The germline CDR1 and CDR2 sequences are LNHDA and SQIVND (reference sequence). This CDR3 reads CASKATSGGPSYEQYF.

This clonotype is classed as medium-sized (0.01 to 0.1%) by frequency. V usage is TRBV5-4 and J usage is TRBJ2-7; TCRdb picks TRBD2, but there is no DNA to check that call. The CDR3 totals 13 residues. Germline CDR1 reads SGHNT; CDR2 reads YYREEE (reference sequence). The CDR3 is CASRDSGSYEQYF.

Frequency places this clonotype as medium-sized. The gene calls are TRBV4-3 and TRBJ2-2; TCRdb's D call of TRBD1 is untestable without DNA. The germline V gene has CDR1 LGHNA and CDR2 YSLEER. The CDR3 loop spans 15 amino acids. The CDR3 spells CASSHGQGYTGELFF.

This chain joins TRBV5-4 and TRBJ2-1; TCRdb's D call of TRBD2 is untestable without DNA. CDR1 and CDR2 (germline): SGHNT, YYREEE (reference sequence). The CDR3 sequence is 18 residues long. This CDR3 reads CASSPDDGSGSSYNEQFF.

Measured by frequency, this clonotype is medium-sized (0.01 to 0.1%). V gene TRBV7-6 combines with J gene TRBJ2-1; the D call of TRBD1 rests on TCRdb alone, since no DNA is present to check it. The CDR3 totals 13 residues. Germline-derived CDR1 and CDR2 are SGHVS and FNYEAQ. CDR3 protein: CASSPDINNEQFF.

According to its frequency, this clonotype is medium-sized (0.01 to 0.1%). CDR3 region: CASSQDGTRYNEQFF. The V call is TRBV4-3, the J call TRBJ2-1; the D call of TRBD2 rests on TCRdb alone, since no DNA is present to check it. The germline CDR1 and CDR2 sequences are LGHNA and YSLEER. CDR3 size: 15 residues.

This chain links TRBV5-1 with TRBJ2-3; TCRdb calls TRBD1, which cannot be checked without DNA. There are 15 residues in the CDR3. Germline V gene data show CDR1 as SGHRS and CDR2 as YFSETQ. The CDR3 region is CASRQAPGSTDTQYF.

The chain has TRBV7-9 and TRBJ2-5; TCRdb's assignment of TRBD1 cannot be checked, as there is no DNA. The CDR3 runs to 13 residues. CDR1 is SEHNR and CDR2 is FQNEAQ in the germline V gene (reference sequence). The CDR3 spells CASSLGAGETQYF.

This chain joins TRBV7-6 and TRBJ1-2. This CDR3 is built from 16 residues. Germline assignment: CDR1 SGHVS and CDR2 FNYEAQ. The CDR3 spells CASSLGEAGTNYGYTF.

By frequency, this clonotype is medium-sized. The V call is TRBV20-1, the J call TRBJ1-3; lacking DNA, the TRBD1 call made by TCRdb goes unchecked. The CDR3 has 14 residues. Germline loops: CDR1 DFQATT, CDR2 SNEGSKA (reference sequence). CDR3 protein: CSARSTGARNTIYF.

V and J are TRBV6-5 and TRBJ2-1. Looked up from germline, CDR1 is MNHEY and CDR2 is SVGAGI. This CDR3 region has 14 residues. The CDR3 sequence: CASSYSRSGNEQFF.

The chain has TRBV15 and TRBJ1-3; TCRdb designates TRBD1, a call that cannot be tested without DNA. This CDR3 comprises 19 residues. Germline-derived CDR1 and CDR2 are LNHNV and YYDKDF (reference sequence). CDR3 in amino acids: CATSRDPPGRISSGNTIYF.

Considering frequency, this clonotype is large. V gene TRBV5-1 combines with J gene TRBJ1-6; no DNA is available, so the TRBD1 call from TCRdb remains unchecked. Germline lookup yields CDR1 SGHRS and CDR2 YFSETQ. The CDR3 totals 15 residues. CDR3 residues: CASSLNWGPGSPLHF.

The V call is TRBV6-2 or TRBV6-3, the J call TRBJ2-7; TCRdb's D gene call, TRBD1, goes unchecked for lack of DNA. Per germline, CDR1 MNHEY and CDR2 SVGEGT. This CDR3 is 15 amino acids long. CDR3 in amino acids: CASSSLQGRQNEQYF.

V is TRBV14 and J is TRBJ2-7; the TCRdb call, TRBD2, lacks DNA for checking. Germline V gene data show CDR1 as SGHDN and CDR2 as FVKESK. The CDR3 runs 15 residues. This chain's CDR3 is CASSQSGRAFYEQYF.